This record covers a single T cell receptor (beta chain). Its antigen is unknown. The germline gene is not matched at one end of the junction; a read error may be the cause. Germline-derived CDR1 and CDR2 are SGHTA and FQGNSA. The CDR3 is 15 residues long. This entry is derived from a study of glioma-infiltrating T cells. Broader study findings: Tissue-blood divergence was below expectation in non-neoplastic patients, above in gliomas. CDR3 overlap between tissue and blood was very small.

Using RNA template, CDR3s of TCR alpha and beta were amplified with iRepertoire arm-PCR. One-step reverse transcription and amplification started from roughly 100-400 ng of tissue mRNA or PBMC total RNA. From the multiplex PCR reads, TCRdb called clonotypes with MiXCR, one entry per CDR3 protein. The sample carries about 140,000 distinct CDR3 sequences, about two fifths recorded once. The genes are TRBV7-2 and TRBJ2-7, with 13 bases that match TRBD2. The receptor's source is a human donor with low-grade glioma or glioblastoma, undergoing nonglioma brain surgery, or in good health (not recorded which). The sequenced sample was glioma tissue, nonneoplastic brain tissue, or PBMCs (not recorded which). The CDR3 sequence is CARRATSGRAGEQYF. CDR3 nucleotide sequence: TGTGCCCGCAGAGCTACTAGCGGGAGGGCCGGCGAGCAGTACTTC.